This entry concerns a single T cell receptor beta chain. The antigen is not known. V was pared by 4 bases and J by 4 bases, with 18 bases between. The CDR3 length is 16 residues. CDR1 SGHNT and CDR2 YYREEE come from the germline V gene (reference sequence). These data come from a study of STAT3 mutations in large granular lymphocyte leukemia. Notes on the study in general: In several patients, dominant TCR clone burden exceeded STAT3 mutant burden. Treatment regimens differed across patients between samplings. Every T-LGLL patient had at least one immunodominant TCRbeta clonotype.

TCRbeta libraries averaged approximately 42,000 productive templates per sample. The protocol was immunoSEQ multiplex PCR, while the TCRdb copy is restricted to in-frame clones and leaves out a portion. The sample lists over 25,000 clones, approximately 84% occurring once. The clonotype comes from a man aged 55-75 years with T-cell large granular lymphocyte leukemia. Some clones in this sample may be carry-over from other donors' samples. Sample: peripheral blood mononuclear cells. V is TRBV5-4 and J is TRBJ2-1; maybe TRBD2 (7 bases). Written as DNA, the CDR3 is TGTGCCAGCAGCCCCGTGTCGGGGGGCCTTTACAATGAGCAGTTCTTC. Its translation: CASSPVSGGLYNEQFF.